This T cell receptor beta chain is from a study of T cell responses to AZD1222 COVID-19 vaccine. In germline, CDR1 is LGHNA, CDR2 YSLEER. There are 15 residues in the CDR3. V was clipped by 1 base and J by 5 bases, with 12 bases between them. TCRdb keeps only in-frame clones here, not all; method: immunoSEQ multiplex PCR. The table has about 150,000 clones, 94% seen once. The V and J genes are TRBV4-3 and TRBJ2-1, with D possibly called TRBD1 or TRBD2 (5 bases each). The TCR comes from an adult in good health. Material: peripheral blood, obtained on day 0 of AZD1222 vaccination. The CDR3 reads CASSQGWGLNNEQFF. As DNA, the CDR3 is TGCGCCAGCAGCCAAGGATGGGGGTTGAACAATGAGCAGTTCTTC.